The 25 T cell receptor beta chains below come from one sample, sequenced in a study of CD8 T cells in Susac syndrome. With random hexamers, roughly 0.45 to 1 ug RNA was reverse transcribed. TCRdb re-called the immunoSEQ multiplex PCR reads through MiXCR, storing one row per CDR3 protein. Of about 120,000 distinct CDR3 sequences listed, 92% are singletons. Sequencing was carried out using CD4+ T cells from PBMCs. These receptors were taken from a human donor in good health.

The rearrangement uses TRBV28 and TRBJ1-5; no reliable D call. V was shortened by 7 bases and J by 7 bases, with 5 bases between the two germline ends. The germline CDR1 and CDR2 sequences are MDHEN and SYDVKM. This CDR3 spans 10 amino acids. DNA of the CDR3: TGTGCCAGCAATGGCCAGCCCCAGCATTTT. Translated: CASNGQPQHF.

The V and J genes are TRBV7-8 and TRBJ2-2; the D gene could be TRBD1 or TRBD2 (5 bases each). Germline-derived CDR1 and CDR2 are SGHVS and FQNEAQ. This CDR3 has 14 residues. Deletions cut 2 bases from V and 6 bases from J, with 10 bases between. The CDR3 protein is CASSLFPGPGELFF. The DNA for the CDR3 is TGTGCCAGCAGCTTATTTCCGGGACCCGGGGAGCTGTTTTTT.

This rearrangement joins TRBV19 to TRBJ2-1; 10 positions match TRBD1. Trimming at V came to 2 bases and at J to 5 bases, leaving 6 bases not matched to a gene. CDR3 length equals 16 residues. Germline CDR1 LNHDA, CDR2 SQIVND (reference sequence). The CDR3 DNA follows: TGTGCCAGTAGTATATTCGACAGGGGGCGCGACAATGAGCAGTTCTTC. Protein: CASSIFDRGRDNEQFF.

The chain couples TRBV20-1 to TRBJ2-1; maybe TRBD2 (6 bases). This CDR3 contains 15 residues. CDR1 and CDR2 from the germline V gene are DFQATT and SNEGSKA (reference sequence). The V end lost 4 bases, the J end lost 6 bases, and 19 bases lay between the germline ends. CDR3 bases: TGCAGTGCTACCTCTCCGGGACTGCCCTCCAATGAGCAGTTCTTC. Protein product: CSATSPGLPSNEQFF.

This clonotype was detected once. This sequence joins TRBV18 and TRBJ2-1; 10 nucleotides align to TRBD1. The V gene end was trimmed by 0 bases and the J gene end by 5 bases; junction bases not matched to a gene: 4. The CDR3 is 16 amino acids. Looked up from germline, CDR1 is KGHSH and CDR2 is LQKENI. CDR3 loop: CASSPPGQGIHNEQFF. DNA of the CDR3: TGTGCCAGCTCACCACCGGGACAGGGGATCCACAATGAGCAGTTCTTC.

The chain carries TRBV20-1 and TRBJ2-2; 7 positions agree with TRBD2. Germline CDR1 DFQATT, CDR2 SNEGSKA (reference sequence). With 0 bases clipped from V and 6 bases from J, the junction kept 7 bases outside the gene matches. This CDR3 region has 15 residues. The chain's CDR3 is CSARDPSGAPGELFF. CDR3 DNA: TGCAGTGCTAGAGATCCTAGCGGAGCCCCCGGGGAGCTGTTTTTT.

V and J are TRBV6-5 and TRBJ1-6; 11 bases agree with TRBD1. This CDR3 spans 17 amino acids. Germline V CDR1 and CDR2: MNHEY, SVGAGI. V dropped 4 bases and J dropped 8; count of bases not matched to a gene: 10. The CDR3 DNA follows: TGTGCCAGCAGTTCCTGGACAGGGGGCGGGTTGGATTCACCCCTCCACTTT. Translation: CASSSWTGGGLDSPLHF.

This clonotype was seen only once. The junction departs from germline at one end; a sequencing error may be responsible. The chain links TRBV30 to TRBJ1-2, with 9 bases fitting TRBD1. Germline CDR1 is GTSNPN and CDR2 is SVGIG (reference sequence). The CDR3 sequence is 14 residues long. Here the CDR3 reads CAWRGQGLFYGHTF. CDR3 coding DNA: TGTGCCTGGAGGGGACAGGGTTTGTTCTATGGCCACACCTTC.

This chain uses TRBV15 with TRBJ2-1; 12 bases align to TRBD2. CDR1 and CDR2 (germline): LNHNV, YYDKDF (reference sequence). The J segment lost 4 bases and the V segment lost 0 bases, leaving 4 bases of the junction unmatched. The CDR3 runs 17 residues. CDR3 sequence: CATSRDRLAGGYNEQFF. CDR3 sequence (DNA): TGTGCCACCAGCAGAGACCGGCTAGCGGGGGGGTACAATGAGCAGTTCTTC.

The rearrangement uses TRBV20-1 and TRBJ1-1; D unclear. The CDR3 consists of 14 residues. CDR1 is DFQATT, CDR2 SNEGSKA, per germline (reference sequence). Trimming shortened V by 6 bases and J by 3 bases, and 17 bases separated the two germline ends. The CDR3 sequence: CSAFREMGYTEAFF. DNA of the CDR3: TGCAGTGCCTTCCGGGAGATGGGGTACACTGAAGCTTTCTTT.

The rearrangement uses TRBV6-6 and TRBJ1-2; 10 bases line up with TRBD1. The germline V gene encodes CDR1 MNHNY and CDR2 SVGAGI (reference sequence). This CDR3 contains 15 residues. V gave up 11 bases and J gave up 4 bases; unmatched junction bases: 13. The CDR3 DNA follows: TGTGCCGCTAGCCCAGGGACAGGGGCCAGCTATGGCTACACCTTC. It yields the protein CAASPGTGASYGYTF.

The V call is TRBV20-1, the J call TRBJ1-2, with a weak D call TRBD1 (6 bases). Trimming pared 6 bases from V and 5 bases from J, leaving 19 bases between. The CDR3 extends over 14 amino acids. Germline assignment: CDR1 DFQATT and CDR2 SNEGSKA (reference sequence). DNA of the CDR3: TGCAGTGCAATACTGGGGACAAGGACGTATGGCTACACCTTC. Translated, it gives CSAILGTRTYGYTF.

The gene calls are TRBV27 and TRBJ1-2, with a possible D match to TRBD1 (6 bases). This CDR3 comprises 14 residues. Trimming removed 4 bases at V and 7 bases at J, with 16 bases between. CDR1 MNHEY and CDR2 SMNVEV come from the germline V gene (reference sequence). The CDR3 DNA sequence: TGTGCCAGCAGTTCCGCTACAGGGTCAACTGGCTACACCTTC. This gives the protein CASSSATGSTGYTF.

The gene calls are TRBV29-1 and TRBJ1-2; TRBD1 is a possible D gene (6 bases). This CDR3 has 13 residues. V was trimmed by 1 base and J by 5 bases, leaving 11 bases between them. Per germline, CDR1 SQVTM and CDR2 ANQGSEA. CDR3 loop: CSVEARGRYGYTF. The CDR3 DNA reads as TGCAGCGTTGAAGCGAGGGGGAGATATGGCTACACCTTC. Based on the CDR3 plus reference TRBV29-1 and TRBJ1-2, the full variable domain is SAVISQKPSRDICQRGTSLTIQCQVDSQVTMMFWYRQQPGQSLTLIATANQGSEATYESGFVIDKFPISRPNLTFSTLTVSNMSPEDSSIYLCSVEARGRYGYTFGSGTRLTVV.

V is TRBV29-1 and J is TRBJ1-2; unclear D gene. Trimming shortened V by 7 bases and J by 4 bases, and 22 bases separated the two germline ends. CDR3 length: 15 amino acids. Germline CDR1 reads SQVTM; CDR2 reads ANQGSEA. The CDR3 spells CSGERMEWKSYGYTF. As DNA, the CDR3 is TGCAGCGGCGAGAGGATGGAATGGAAGAGCTATGGCTACACCTTC. Complete variable domain (other parts from reference TRBV29-1 and TRBJ1-2): SAVISQKPSRDICQRGTSLTIQCQVDSQVTMMFWYRQQPGQSLTLIATANQGSEATYESGFVIDKFPISRPNLTFSTLTVSNMSPEDSSIYLCSGERMEWKSYGYTFGSGTRLTVV.

The CDR3 region is CASSQEVRLEQGGSGYTF. The DNA of the CDR3 is TGCGCCAGCAGCCAAGAAGTTCGGTTAGAACAGGGTGGTTCTGGCTACACCTTC. The gene calls are TRBV4-3 and TRBJ1-2, with D perhaps matching TRBD1 (6 bases). The CDR3 has 18 amino acids. V shed 0 bases and J shed 7 bases, with 24 bases lying between them. Germline values: CDR1 LGHNA, CDR2 YSLEER.

The gene calls are TRBV19 and TRBJ2-1, with 8 bases aligning to TRBD2. Trimming removed 9 bases from V and 6 bases from J; junction bases left unmatched: 10. CDR1 LNHDA and CDR2 SQIVND come from the germline V gene (reference sequence). CDR3 length: 14 residues. CDR3 nucleotide sequence: TGTGCCAGCCAGACTAGCGCGCGGGGCAATGAGCAGTTCTTC. Its translation: CASQTSARGNEQFF.

The chain joins TRBV27 to TRBJ1-6, with 7 bases matching TRBD1. CDR3 length: 13 amino acids. V lost 6 bases, J lost 8 bases, and 4 bases stayed unmatched. Germline V gives CDR1 MNHEY, CDR2 SMNVEV (reference sequence). The CDR3 DNA is TGTGCCAGCAGGCGGACAGGCGATTCACCCCTCCACTTT. It codes for CASRRTGDSPLHF.

V usage is TRBV5-5 and J usage is TRBJ2-3; D call uncertain. Germline CDR1 and CDR2: SGHKS and YYEKEE (reference sequence). Trimming removed 5 bases from V and 2 bases from J, with 21 bases in between. This CDR3 has 17 residues. The CDR3: CASRPPSAADVTDTQYF. CDR3 bases: TGTGCCAGCAGACCACCCAGCGCCGCGGACGTCACAGATACGCAGTATTTT.

For this clonotype: One junction end disagrees with the germline gene, perhaps due to a read error. V usage is TRBV14 and J usage is TRBJ2-5, with TRBD2 matching over 10 bases. CDR3 length equals 17 residues. Germline loops: CDR1 SGHDN, CDR2 FVKESK. The CDR3 spells CASSQELAGTYQGTQYF. The CDR3 DNA follows: TGTGCCAGCAGCCAAGAACTAGCGGGAACCTACCAAGGGACCCAGTACTTC.

The chain recombines TRBV6-2 or TRBV6-3 with TRBJ2-3; TRBD1 aligns across 9 bases. Germline V gene data show CDR1 as MNHEY and CDR2 as SVGEGT. The CDR3 contains 14 residues. J gave up 13 bases and V 0 bases, and 8 bases lay outside the gene matches. CDR3 protein: CASSYSRAGTGKYF. CDR3 nucleotide sequence: TGTGCCAGCAGTTACTCGAGGGCCGGGACAGGGAAGTATTTT.

The chain links TRBV9 to TRBJ2-7, with no clear D. V dropped 0 bases and J dropped 4 bases, with 8 bases sitting between them. The V gene's germline CDR1 is SGDLS and CDR2 YYNGEE. The CDR3 spans 13 residues. CDR3 nucleotide sequence: TGTGCCAGCAGCGTAGTTGAAGGGTACGAGCAGTACTTC. Its protein product is CASSVVEGYEQYF.

J is TRBJ2-3 and V is TRBV20-1; 9 bases fit TRBD2. The CDR3 extends over 15 amino acids. Germline CDR1 reads DFQATT; CDR2 reads SNEGSKA (reference sequence). After removal of 3 bases from V and 5 bases from J, the junction contained 9 bases not matched to a gene. The CDR3 DNA is TGCAGTGCTAGCCCCCTAGCGGGGAGGGGAGATACGCAGTATTTT. Its protein product is CSASPLAGRGDTQYF.

This clonotype was seen a single time. V gene TRBV11-1 combines with J gene TRBJ2-5; 12 nucleotides line up with TRBD2. Germline CDR1 and CDR2: SGHAT and FQDESV (reference sequence). J was trimmed by 5 bases and V by 5 bases; bases with no gene match: 9. There are 16 residues in the CDR3. This CDR3 reads CASSKETSGSVETQYF. The CDR3, as DNA: TGTGCCAGCAGCAAAGAGACTAGCGGGAGCGTGGAGACCCAGTACTTC.

The rearrangement joins TRBV12-3 or TRBV12-4 to TRBJ1-1; D remains ambiguous. The CDR3 has 17 amino acids. The V end lost 0 bases, the J end lost 10 bases, and 24 bases lay between the germline ends. The CDR3 loop reads CASSLASMSAGFQRAFF. Here the CDR3 DNA reads TGTGCCAGCAGTTTAGCGTCAATGTCGGCGGGTTTTCAGAGAGCTTTCTTT.